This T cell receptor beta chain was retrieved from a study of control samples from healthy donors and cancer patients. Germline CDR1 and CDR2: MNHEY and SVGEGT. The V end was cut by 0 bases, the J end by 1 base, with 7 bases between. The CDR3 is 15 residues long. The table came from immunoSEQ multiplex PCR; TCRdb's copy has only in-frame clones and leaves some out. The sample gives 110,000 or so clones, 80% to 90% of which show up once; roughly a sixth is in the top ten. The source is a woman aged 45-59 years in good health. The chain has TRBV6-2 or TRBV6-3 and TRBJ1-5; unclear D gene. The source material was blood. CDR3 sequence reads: CASSYSGRSNQPQHF. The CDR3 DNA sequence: TGTGCCAGCAGTTACTCCGGACGGAGCAATCAGCCCCAGCATTTT.